This TCR beta chain stems from a study of T cells in Graves' hyperthyroidism and ophthalmopathy. Out of 10 ml of fresh peripheral blood came the PBMCs. It was RNA transcripts that yielded the amplified TCR beta CDR3 regions. When the TCR CDR3 underwent first-round RT-PCR, the HTBI primer set was used. TCRdb itself ran the multiplex PCR reads through MiXCR, one entry per CDR3 protein. The sample has about 520,000 distinct CDR3 sequences, around a quarter seen once. The ends were cut back, 8 bases at V and 5 bases at J, with 10 bases in the middle. CDR3 length: 12 amino acids. Looked up from germline, CDR1 is SEHNR and CDR2 is FQNEAQ (reference sequence). This clonotype has at least ten counts.

The TCR comes from a woman under 40 with Graves' ophthalmopathy. The chain carries TRBV7-9 and TRBJ1-5, with D perhaps TRBD1 (5 bases). The source material was blood. CDR3 coding DNA: TGTGCCAGCGGTGGGGGGGATCAGCCCCAGCATTTT. Amino acids: CASGGGDQPQHF. Full variable domain (outside the CDR3, taken from reference TRBV7-9 and TRBJ1-5): DTGVSQNPRHKITKRGQNVTFRCDPISEHNRLYWYRQTLGQGPEFLTYFQNEAQLEKSRLLSDRFSAERPKGSFSTLEIQRTEQGDSAMYLCASGGGDQPQHFGDGTRLSIL.